This TCR beta chain emerged from a study of T cell repertoires in cytomegalovirus infection. The wider study: TCR beta signatures that were public indicated CMV infection and matching HLA type. Points from the study as a whole: Totalled public TCR beta family frequency picked out people who carried CMV plus the relevant HLA.

Germline loops: CDR1 MNHNY, CDR2 SVGAGI (reference sequence). V was pared by 5 bases and J by 2 bases, with 15 bases of the junction left unmatched. The CDR3 has 18 residues. TCRdb called the reads again in MiXCR, with one record for every CDR3 protein. Of 350,000 to 550,000 distinct CDR3 sequences listed, roughly a third were seen once; the top ten hold roughly 13%. Only a few counts were recorded for this clonotype. Its antigen is currently unknown. Material: PBMCs. This sequence joins TRBV6-6 and TRBJ2-3; 8 bases are a match to TRBD1. The TCR originated in a human donor in good health (CMV status not recorded). Some clones in this sample may be carry-over from other donors' samples. The CDR3 protein is CASSRRDPGDRHTDTQYF. The CDR3 DNA reads as TGTGCCAGCAGTCGTAGGGACCCGGGGGACAGGCACACAGATACGCAGTATTTT.